This TCR beta chain was recovered during a study of CXCR3-negative and CXCR3-positive naive CD8 T cells. Regarding the study as a whole: Naive CXCR3-positive cells had TRB CDR3s more hydrophobic than those of CXCR3-negative naive cells. Memory cells differed in TRBV-TRBJ usage, but naive CXCR3-negative and CXCR3-positive cells had similar usage. Memory CD8+ cells showed much lower diversity, while both naive subsets were comparably high.

This CDR3 has 17 residues. Germline V lookup: CDR1 MDHEN, CDR2 SYDVKM. Every CD8+ T cell subset underwent triplicate sorting at roughly 320,000 cells apiece. UMI-labeled 5' RACE yielded the TRB cDNA libraries. TCRdb reprocessed the 5' RACE reads and reports one entry per CDR3 protein, with no DNA. This sample carries some 130,000 distinct CDR3 sequences, with 0.45% to 0.6% going to the ten biggest clones. With regard to this clonotype: No antigen is known for it.

This chain connects TRBV28 to TRBJ2-1. The sequenced sample consisted of naive CXCR3- CD8+ T cells from blood. Specified subset: CD45RO-CCR7+CD27+CD95- naive CD8+ T cells lacking CXCR3 (TNR3-). The source is a human donor in good health. Some clones in this sample may be carry-over from other donors' samples. CDR3 in amino acids: CASSLSPSWSSYNEQFF. Looking up the rest from reference TRBV28 and TRBJ2-1 gives the full variable domain: DVKVTQSSRYLVKRTGEKVFLECVQDMDHENMFWYRQDPGLGLRLIYFSYDVKMKEKGDIPEGYSVSREKKERFSLILESASTNQTSMYLCASSLSPSWSSYNEQFFGPGTRLTVL.